The 17 T cell receptor beta chains below all came from one sample that was sequenced in a study of a mutant IDH1 vaccine in newly diagnosed glioma. TCRdb's table, derived via immunoSEQ multiplex PCR, lists solely in-frame clones and lacks some. Of more than 50,000 clones in the sample, approximately 80% were seen once. These TCRs are of unknown antigen specificity. The sample's time point: week 11, during vaccination. A 20-mer mutant IDH1 peptide at 300 ug was injected subcutaneously with topical imiquimod. The source was PBMCs, collected from a glioma patient whose treatment included an IDH1 peptide vaccine. The receptors originated from a man aged 45 to 65 with glioma.

This clone was counted a few times. This chain connects TRBV7-2 to TRBJ1-5; TRBD1 matches 9 bases. CDR3 length: 16 residues. Germline trimming cut 5 bases from V and 3 bases from J; bases unmatched to any gene: 8. The germline V gene encodes CDR1 SGHTA and CDR2 FQGNSA. Written as DNA, the CDR3 is TGTGCCAGCAGCCCATGGACAGGGGTGATCAATCAGCCCCAGCATTTT. It translates to CASSPWTGVINQPQHF. The whole variable domain, filled in from reference TRBV7-2 and TRBJ1-5, reads GAGVSQSPSNKVTEKGKDVELRCDPISGHTALYWYRQSLGQGLEFLIYFQGNSAPDKSGLPSDRFSAERTGGSVSTLTIQRTQQEDSAVYLCASSPWTGVINQPQHFGDGTRLSIL.

The chain's CDR3 is CASSLGSRGGEKLFF. For the CDR3, the DNA is TGTGCCAGCAGCTTGGGTTCACGAGGAGGGGAAAAACTGTTTTTT. The V gene is TRBV5-4, the J gene TRBJ1-4; D gene ambiguous. V was clipped by 0 bases and J by 8 bases, with 14 bases between them. The CDR3 covers 15 residues. Germline assignment: CDR1 SGHNT and CDR2 YYREEE (reference sequence).

The chain uses TRBV2 and TRBJ1-1, with D unresolved. V shed 1 base and J shed 0 bases, with 9 bases lying between them. The CDR3 contains 15 residues. Germline assignment: CDR1 SNHLY and CDR2 FYNNEI. CDR3 nucleotide sequence: TGTGCCAGCAGTGAAGACTTGGGGATGAACACTGAAGCTTTCTTT. Amino acids: CASSEDLGMNTEAFF.

This sequence joins TRBV9 and TRBJ2-2, with D perhaps matching TRBD1 (5 bases). V shed 4 bases and J shed 3 bases, with 13 bases lying between them. The CDR3 spans 15 residues. Germline CDR1 and CDR2: SGDLS and YYNGEE. The DNA for the CDR3 is TGTGCCAGCAGCCTCGGGCAGGGTGACACCGGGGAGCTGTTTTTT. Amino acids: CASSLGQGDTGELFF.

CDR3: CASSYGGAPARETQYF. The DNA for the CDR3 is TGTGCCAGCAGTTACGGGGGGGCACCGGCCAGGGAGACCCAGTACTTC. The chain has TRBV6-6 and TRBJ2-5, with D possibly matching TRBD2 (7 bases). V lost 2 bases and J lost 5, with 18 bases in between. Germline V gene lookup returns CDR1 MNHNY and CDR2 SVGAGI (reference sequence). The CDR3 is 16 amino acids.

The rearrangement uses TRBV5-6 and TRBJ1-2; D is possibly TRBD1 (6 bases). V was trimmed by 3 bases and J by 4 bases, leaving 19 bases between them. This CDR3 region has 16 residues. Germline V gene sequence: CDR1 SGHDT, CDR2 YYEEEE. CDR3 coding DNA: TGTGCCAGCAGCTCGCCTTTGGCAGGGGTGGCCTATGGCTACACCTTC. Amino acids: CASSSPLAGVAYGYTF.

The chain combines TRBV27 with TRBJ1-5; the D gene is possibly TRBD1 (6 bases). The CDR3 contains 15 residues. Per germline, CDR1 MNHEY and CDR2 SMNVEV (reference sequence). Trimming cost V 5 bases and J 5 bases, with 16 bases left between them. CDR3 protein: CASSTLQGLDQPQHF. The DNA for the CDR3 is TGTGCCAGCAGTACCCTACAGGGTTTGGATCAGCCCCAGCATTTT.

This chain connects TRBV19 to TRBJ1-6; TRBD1 might be the D (6 bases). The CDR3 loop spans 15 amino acids. Trimming took off 0 bases at V and 9 bases at J, with 12 bases between the two ends. Germline CDR1 and CDR2: LNHDA and SQIVND (reference sequence). CDR3 loop: CASSIDDRSGSPLHF. The CDR3, as DNA: TGTGCCAGTAGTATAGACGACAGGTCTGGTTCACCCCTCCACTTT.

The chain combines TRBV6-5 with TRBJ2-3; 11 nucleotides line up with TRBD2. This CDR3 spans 16 amino acids. V lost 0 bases, J lost 4 bases, and 3 bases stayed unmatched. CDR1 is MNHEY and CDR2 is SVGAGI in the germline V gene. The CDR3: CASSYSSTSGADTQYF. The CDR3 bases are TGTGCCAGCAGTTACTCATCGACTAGCGGGGCAGATACGCAGTATTTT.

CDR3 sequence reads: CASSLAWGSDQPQHF. The CDR3 DNA sequence: TGCGCCAGCAGCTTGGCCTGGGGGAGCGATCAGCCCCAGCATTTT. V and J are TRBV5-1 and TRBJ1-5; D is perhaps TRBD1 (5 bases). The CDR3 has 15 residues. Germline assignment: CDR1 SGHRS and CDR2 YFSETQ. V lost 0 bases and J lost 5, with 12 bases in between. Full variable domain (remainder filled in from reference TRBV5-1 and TRBJ1-5): KAGVTQTPRYLIKTRGQQVTLSCSPISGHRSVSWYQQTPGQGLQFLFEYFSETQRNKGNFPGRFSGRQFSNSRSEMNVSTLELGDSALYLCASSLAWGSDQPQHFGDGTRLSIL.

V gene TRBV7-9 combines with J gene TRBJ2-1; D tentatively fits TRBD1 or TRBD2 (5 bases each). Deletions cut 5 bases from V and 3 bases from J, with 17 bases between. This CDR3 is 16 amino acids long. Germline values: CDR1 SEHNR, CDR2 FQNEAQ (reference sequence). The CDR3 DNA follows: TGTGCCAGCAGCCCGCCCCAGCGAGGGGACTACAATGAGCAGTTCTTC. Translation: CASSPPQRGDYNEQFF.

J is TRBJ2-7 and V is TRBV27, with D unclear. The V gene lost 5 bases and the J gene lost 0 bases, with 11 bases spanning the gap. CDR1 is MNHEY, CDR2 SMNVEV, per germline (reference sequence). The CDR3 runs 14 residues. CDR3 protein: CASSRNTNSYEQYF. The CDR3 region has the DNA TGTGCCAGCAGTCGGAACACAAACTCCTACGAGCAGTACTTC.

The gene calls are TRBV4-1 and TRBJ2-5; D gene uncertain. The CDR3 consists of 13 residues. The germline V gene encodes CDR1 MGHRA and CDR2 YSYEKL. V lost 0 bases and J 7 bases, leaving 9 bases between the germline ends. As DNA, the CDR3 is TGCGCCAGCAGCCAAGATGGTGGCGTGACCCAGTACTTC. This sequence encodes CASSQDGGVTQYF.

V and J are TRBV18 and TRBJ1-2; the D gene is possibly TRBD1 (6 bases). The CDR3 totals 15 residues. Trimming stripped 0 bases from V and 8 bases from J, with 16 bases between. CDR1 KGHSH and CDR2 LQKENI come from the germline V gene. The CDR3 loop reads CASSPPRTVGGGYTF. The CDR3 DNA follows: TGTGCCAGCTCACCACCCAGGACAGTGGGGGGAGGCTACACCTTC.

Only one count was recorded for this clone. The chain employs TRBV2 and TRBJ1-2; D not certain. CDR1 and CDR2 (germline): SNHLY, FYNNEI. V dropped 4 bases and J dropped 7 bases, with 7 bases sitting between them. The CDR3 covers 11 residues. CDR3 sequence: CASSGELGYTF. The DNA for the CDR3 is TGTGCCAGCAGTGGCGAGCTTGGCTACACCTTC.

The CDR3 sequence is CATSRGSQGWTEAFF. CDR3 sequence (DNA): TGTGCCACCAGCAGAGGGTCACAGGGGTGGACTGAAGCTTTCTTT. The V and J genes are TRBV15 and TRBJ1-1; 7 nucleotides line up with TRBD1. Germline V gene lookup returns CDR1 LNHNV and CDR2 YYDKDF (reference sequence). The CDR3 extends over 15 amino acids. With V trimmed by 1 base and J by 5 bases, 7 bases remained unmatched. The variable domain in full, completed from reference TRBV15 and TRBJ1-1, reads DAMVIQNPRYQVTQFGKPVTLSCSQTLNHNVMYWYQQKSSQAPKLLFHYYDKDFNNEADTPDNFQSRRPNTSFCFLDIRSPGLGDTAMYLCATSRGSQGWTEAFFGQGTRLTVV.

In this sample, this clone turned up a few times. V usage is TRBV19 and J usage is TRBJ1-1; the D is unclear. The CDR3 loop spans 15 amino acids. Germline lookup yields CDR1 LNHDA and CDR2 SQIVND (reference sequence). V was shortened by 6 bases and J by 4 bases, with 18 bases between the two germline ends. CDR3 loop: CASSPDGGRATEAFF. In nucleotides, the CDR3 is TGTGCCAGTAGCCCCGATGGAGGGCGGGCCACTGAAGCTTTCTTT.